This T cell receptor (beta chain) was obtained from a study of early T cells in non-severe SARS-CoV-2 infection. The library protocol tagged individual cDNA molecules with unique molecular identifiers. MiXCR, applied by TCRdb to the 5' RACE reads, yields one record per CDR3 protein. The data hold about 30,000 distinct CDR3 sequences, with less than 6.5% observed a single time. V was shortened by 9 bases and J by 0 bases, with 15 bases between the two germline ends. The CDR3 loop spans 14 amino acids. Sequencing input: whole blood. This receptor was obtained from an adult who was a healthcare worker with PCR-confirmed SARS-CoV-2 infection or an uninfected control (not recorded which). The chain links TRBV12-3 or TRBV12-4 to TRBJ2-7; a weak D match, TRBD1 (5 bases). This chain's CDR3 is CASRRGGSSYEQYF. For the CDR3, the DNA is TGTGCCAGTCGAAGGGGCGGCAGCTCCTACGAGCAGTACTTC.